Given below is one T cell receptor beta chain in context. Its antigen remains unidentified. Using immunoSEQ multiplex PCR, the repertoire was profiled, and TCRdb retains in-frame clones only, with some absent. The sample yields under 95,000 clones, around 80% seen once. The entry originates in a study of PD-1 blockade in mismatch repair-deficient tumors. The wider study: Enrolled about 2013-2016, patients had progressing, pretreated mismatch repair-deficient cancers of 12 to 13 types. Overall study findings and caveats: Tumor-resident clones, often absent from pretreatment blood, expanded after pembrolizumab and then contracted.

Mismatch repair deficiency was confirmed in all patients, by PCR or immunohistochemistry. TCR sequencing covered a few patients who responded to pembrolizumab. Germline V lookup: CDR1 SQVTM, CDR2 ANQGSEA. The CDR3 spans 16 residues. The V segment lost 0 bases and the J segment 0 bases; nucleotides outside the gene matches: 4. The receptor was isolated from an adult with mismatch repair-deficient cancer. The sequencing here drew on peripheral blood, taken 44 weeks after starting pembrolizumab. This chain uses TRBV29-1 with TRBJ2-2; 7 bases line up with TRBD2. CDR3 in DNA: TGCAGCGTTGAAGATGGGGAGGGCCCGAACACCGGGGAGCTGTTTTTT. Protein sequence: CSVEDGEGPNTGELFF.